The 10 T cell receptor beta chains below come from one sample, sequenced in a study of shared clonotypes between healthy human individuals. Here immunoSEQ multiplex PCR was the method, and the copy in TCRdb shows in-frame clones only, minus some. The data contain about 1.9 million clones, roughly 95% of them singletons. Naive CD8 isolation took CD45RO-negative cells positively selected for CCR7 and excluded terminally differentiated effector memory CD45RA+ cells. The sequencing input was naive CD8+ T cells from PBMCs. These TCRs come from a man aged 18 to 29 in good health. Some clones in this sample may be carry-over from other donors' samples.

V and J are TRBV5-1 and TRBJ2-5; 8 nucleotides line up with TRBD2. V lost 7 bases and J lost 5; bases outside the gene matches: 13. CDR3 length: 15 residues. Germline V CDR1 and CDR2: SGHRS, YFSETQ. The CDR3 reads CASALGAGGVETQYF. The CDR3, as DNA: TGCGCCAGCGCTTTGGGGGCGGGAGGAGTTGAGACCCAGTACTTC.

As regards this clone: An end of the junction differs from the germline gene, which may be a read error. This sequence joins TRBV11-2 and TRBJ2-7; 9 positions match TRBD1. This CDR3 contains 16 residues. Germline CDR1 SGHAT, CDR2 FQNNGV. The CDR3 loop is CAGSHSGRDRVAEQYF. DNA for the CDR3: TGTGCCGGCAGCCACAGCGGCAGGGACAGGGTAGCCGAGCAGTACTTC.

This chain links TRBV28 with TRBJ2-1, with D perhaps given as TRBD1 or TRBD2 (5 bases each). This CDR3 comprises 13 residues. Germline loops: CDR1 MDHEN, CDR2 SYDVKM. V lost 3 bases and J 7 bases, leaving 10 bases between the germline ends. The CDR3 reads CASSFGGRNEQFF. Here the CDR3 DNA reads TGTGCCAGCAGTTTTGGGGGACGGAATGAGCAGTTCTTC. Complete variable domain (other parts from reference TRBV28 and TRBJ2-1): DVKVTQSSRYLVKRTGEKVFLECVQDMDHENMFWYRQDPGLGLRLIYFSYDVKMKEKGDIPEGYSVSREKKERFSLILESASTNQTSMYLCASSFGGRNEQFFGPGTRLTVL.

As to this clone: The sample holds other DNA sequences that translate to the same CDR3. The V gene is TRBV27, the J gene TRBJ1-1; tentatively, D is TRBD1 (6 bases). The CDR3 runs 14 residues. V lost 2 bases and J lost 5, with 12 bases in between. The germline V gene has CDR1 MNHEY and CDR2 SMNVEV (reference sequence). CDR3 bases: TGTGCCAGCAGTTTAAGGGGGATAGGGACTGAAGCTTTCTTT. Translated, it gives CASSLRGIGTEAFF.

V usage is TRBV9 and J usage is TRBJ2-1, with TRBD2 identical over 8 bases. V trimming: 4 bases; J trimming: 10 bases; junction bases outside the gene matches: 7. The CDR3 totals 13 residues. Germline V gene data show CDR1 as SGDLS and CDR2 as YYNGEE. CDR3 DNA: TGTGCCAGCAGCCCCCGGGGGGGAGAAGAGCAGTTCTTC. Translation gives CASSPRGGEEQFF.

The chain couples TRBV6-5 to TRBJ2-2; tentative D call: TRBD1 (5 bases). Trimming stripped 7 bases from V and 3 bases from J, with 15 bases between. CDR3 length equals 15 residues. The germline gives CDR1 MNHEY, CDR2 SVGAGI. The CDR3 DNA sequence: TGTGCCAGCACCGTCAGGGCAGGGTACACCGGGGAGCTGTTTTTT. As protein: CASTVRAGYTGELFF.

This clone was seen a handful of times. The chain links TRBV19 to TRBJ1-5; D unclear. The CDR3 consists of 15 residues. The V gene lost 4 bases and the J gene lost 7 bases, with 17 bases spanning the gap. Germline assignment: CDR1 LNHDA and CDR2 SQIVND (reference sequence). The DNA for the CDR3 is TGTGCCAGTAGTACGGATGGGTTCGTACGGCAGCCCCAGCATTTT. As protein: CASSTDGFVRQPQHF.

V is TRBV2 and J is TRBJ2-3; TRBD2 matches 12 bases. Germline values: CDR1 SNHLY, CDR2 FYNNEI. The J segment lost 0 bases and the V segment lost 11 bases, leaving 18 bases of the junction unmatched. This CDR3 region has 19 residues. The CDR3 nucleotides read TGTGCCTCATTTCCCCTACTAGCGGGAGGCCCCTTTAGCACAGATACGCAGTATTTT. This codes for CASFPLLAGGPFSTDTQYF.

The V and J genes are TRBV14 and TRBJ2-7, with D uncertain. The CDR3 consists of 13 residues. Trimming pared 2 bases from V and 6 bases from J, leaving 11 bases between. The V gene's germline CDR1 is SGHDN and CDR2 FVKESK. The CDR3 protein is CASSQTRHGEQYF. The CDR3 DNA reads as TGTGCCAGCAGCCAAACGCGGCACGGCGAGCAGTACTTC.

The V call is TRBV6-5, the J call TRBJ2-2, with D tentatively TRBD1 or TRBD2 (5 bases each). The germline V gene encodes CDR1 MNHEY and CDR2 SVGAGI. The CDR3 contains 14 residues. V was shortened by 5 bases and J by 4 bases, with 11 bases between the two germline ends. The CDR3 DNA follows: TGTGCCAGCAGTCCCGGGACCCTCACCGGGGAGCTGTTTTTT. Translation: CASSPGTLTGELFF.